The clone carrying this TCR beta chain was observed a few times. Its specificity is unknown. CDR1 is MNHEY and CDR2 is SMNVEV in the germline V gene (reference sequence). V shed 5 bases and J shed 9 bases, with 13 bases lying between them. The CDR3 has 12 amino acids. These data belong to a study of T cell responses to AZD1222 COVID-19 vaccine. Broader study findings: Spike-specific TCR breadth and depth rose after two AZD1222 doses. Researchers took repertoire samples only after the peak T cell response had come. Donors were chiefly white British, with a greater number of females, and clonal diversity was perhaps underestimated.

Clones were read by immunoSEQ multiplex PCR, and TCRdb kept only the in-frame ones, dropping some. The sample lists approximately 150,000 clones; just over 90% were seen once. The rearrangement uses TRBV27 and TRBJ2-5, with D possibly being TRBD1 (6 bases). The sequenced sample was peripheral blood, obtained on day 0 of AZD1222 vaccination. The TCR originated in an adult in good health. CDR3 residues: CASSPGTGSQYF. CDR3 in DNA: TGTGCCAGCAGTCCCGGAACAGGGTCCCAGTACTTC.